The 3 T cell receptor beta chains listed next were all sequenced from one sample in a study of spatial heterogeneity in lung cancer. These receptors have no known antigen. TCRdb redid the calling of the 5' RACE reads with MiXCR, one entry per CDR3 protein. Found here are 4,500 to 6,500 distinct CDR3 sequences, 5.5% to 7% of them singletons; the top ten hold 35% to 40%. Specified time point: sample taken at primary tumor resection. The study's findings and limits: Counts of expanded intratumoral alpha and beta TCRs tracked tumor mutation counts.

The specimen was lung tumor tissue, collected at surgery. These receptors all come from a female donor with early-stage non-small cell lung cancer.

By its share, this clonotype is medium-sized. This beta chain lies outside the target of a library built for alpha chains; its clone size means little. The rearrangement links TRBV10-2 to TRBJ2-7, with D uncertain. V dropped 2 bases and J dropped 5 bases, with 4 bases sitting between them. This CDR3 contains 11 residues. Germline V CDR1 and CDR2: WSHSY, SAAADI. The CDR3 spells CASSEGDEQYF. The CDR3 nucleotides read TGCGCCAGCAGTGAGGGAGACGAGCAGTACTTC.

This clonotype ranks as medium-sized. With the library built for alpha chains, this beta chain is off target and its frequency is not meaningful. CDR3 sequence reads: CASSEPAGVNTEAFF. The CDR3 DNA sequence: TGTGCCAGCAGTGAACCTGCAGGGGTGAACACTGAAGCTTTCTTT. This rearrangement joins TRBV6-1 to TRBJ1-1; possible D gene TRBD1, 6 bases. CDR1 and CDR2 from the germline V gene are MNHNS and SASEGT. The CDR3 runs 15 residues. Trimming took off 2 bases at V and 0 bases at J, with 10 bases between the two ends.

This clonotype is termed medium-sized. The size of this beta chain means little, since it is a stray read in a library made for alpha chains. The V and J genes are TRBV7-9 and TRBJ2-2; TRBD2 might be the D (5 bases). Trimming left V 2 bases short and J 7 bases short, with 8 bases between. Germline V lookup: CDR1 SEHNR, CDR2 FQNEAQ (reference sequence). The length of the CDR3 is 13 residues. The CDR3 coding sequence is TGTGCCAGCAGCTTAAACCGGGACGGGGAGCTGTTTTTT. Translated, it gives CASSLNRDGELFF.